What follows are 31 T cell receptor beta chains derived from one specimen sequenced in a study of cytomegalovirus exposure and HLA in healthy donors. With 60 Vbeta and 13 Jbeta primers, the PCR was carried out. The protocol was immunoSEQ multiplex PCR, while the TCRdb copy is restricted to in-frame clones and leaves out a portion. In the table there are about 110,000 clones, just over 70% of which are singletons. The sample consisted of PBMCs. These receptors originate from a boy between 10 and 17 years old in good health and CMV-seronegative.

This clone was detected only once. The chain combines TRBV5-1 with TRBJ2-1; 7 bases match TRBD1. V was clipped by 4 bases and J by 0 bases; unmatched bases: 4. CDR1 and CDR2 from the germline V gene are SGHRS and YFSETQ. The CDR3 consists of 15 residues. CDR3 region: CASSLTGASYNEQFF. CDR3 DNA: TGCGCCAGCAGCCTCACAGGGGCCTCCTACAATGAGCAGTTCTTC.

This clone was counted a few times. The chain joins TRBV27 to TRBJ2-7; TRBD1 might be the D (6 bases). The CDR3 totals 14 residues. Germline CDR1 MNHEY, CDR2 SMNVEV (reference sequence). Deletions cut 3 bases from V and 10 bases from J, with 19 bases between. This chain's CDR3 is CASSFGTSRGSQYF. CDR3 in DNA: TGTGCCAGCAGTTTCGGGACATCTCGAGGGTCACAGTACTTC.

This rearrangement joins TRBV19 to TRBJ2-2; perhaps TRBD2 as D (5 bases). The germline V gene encodes CDR1 LNHDA and CDR2 SQIVND (reference sequence). Trimming stripped 6 bases from V and 4 bases from J, with 18 bases between. This CDR3 comprises 16 residues. The CDR3 DNA reads as TGTGCCAGTAGCATAATCGGGGTTGGGAGCACCGGGGAGCTGTTTTTT. Its protein product is CASSIIGVGSTGELFF.

This clone was observed once. This chain connects TRBV6-4 to TRBJ1-1; D is unresolved. V was cut by 6 bases and J by 1 base, with 15 bases left in between. This CDR3 region has 15 residues. Germline V gene data show CDR1 as MRHNA and CDR2 as SNTAGT. This chain's CDR3 is CASRGGPLGNTEAFF. The CDR3 nucleotides read TGTGCCAGCAGAGGAGGGCCTCTCGGGAACACTGAAGCTTTCTTT.

V and J are TRBV5-5 and TRBJ1-1; no definite D call. V was shortened by 1 base and J by 4 bases, with 11 bases between the two germline ends. Germline loops: CDR1 SGHKS, CDR2 YYEKEE (reference sequence). The CDR3 totals 14 residues. CDR3 region: CASSLWRVGTEAFF. CDR3 coding DNA: TGTGCCAGCAGCTTGTGGAGGGTGGGCACTGAAGCTTTCTTT.

The rearrangement uses TRBV7-9 and TRBJ1-3; possibly TRBD1 for D (6 bases). V lost 3 bases and J 3 bases, leaving 15 bases between the germline ends. Looked up from germline, CDR1 is SEHNR and CDR2 is FQNEAQ (reference sequence). CDR3 length equals 16 residues. CDR3: CASSFHSWTVGNTIYF. The CDR3 nucleotides read TGTGCCAGCAGCTTTCATTCCTGGACAGTTGGAAACACCATATATTTT.

V is TRBV28 and J is TRBJ1-5, with a possible D match to TRBD1 (5 bases). This CDR3 is built from 15 residues. The V gene's germline CDR1 is MDHEN and CDR2 SYDVKM. V lost 7 bases and J 5 bases, leaving 18 bases between the germline ends. In DNA form, the CDR3 reads TGTGCCAGCACTCCCCAGGGAGGGTGGGATCAGCCCCAGCATTTT. It codes for CASTPQGGWDQPQHF.

The rearrangement links TRBV15 to TRBJ2-5; 10 bases map to TRBD2. V dropped 5 bases and J dropped 4; count of bases not matched to a gene: 7. CDR3 length: 15 amino acids. Per germline, CDR1 LNHNV and CDR2 YYDKDF (reference sequence). CDR3 protein: CATSRSASGGETQYF. CDR3 in DNA: TGTGCCACCAGCCGGAGCGCTAGCGGGGGAGAGACCCAGTACTTC.

This clone was detected only once. V is TRBV5-1 and J is TRBJ1-2; 7 bases match TRBD1. Trimming took 4 bases from V and 8 from J; bases not matched to a gene: 11. The CDR3 extends over 14 amino acids. Germline V gene sequence: CDR1 SGHRS, CDR2 YFSETQ. DNA for the CDR3: TGCGCCAGCAGCCCTGGCATCCGGGGACAGGGCTACACCTTC. Its protein is CASSPGIRGQGYTF.

This rearrangement joins TRBV6-5 to TRBJ2-4, with D perhaps matching TRBD1 (6 bases). Trimming left V 2 bases short and J 5 bases short, with 7 bases between. The CDR3 runs to 13 residues. The germline V gene encodes CDR1 MNHEY and CDR2 SVGAGI. The CDR3 sequence: CASSYNRENIQYF. CDR3 coding DNA: TGTGCCAGCAGTTACAACAGGGAAAACATTCAGTACTTC.

V and J are TRBV30 and TRBJ2-1, with 7 bases identical to TRBD1. V was pared by 8 bases and J by 10 bases, with 14 bases of the junction left unmatched. Germline CDR1 GTSNPN, CDR2 SVGIG (reference sequence). The CDR3 loop spans 13 amino acids. CDR3 coding DNA: TGTGCCGGAACAGGGGACGCTTCGGGGGAGCAGTTCTTC. Translated, it gives CAGTGDASGEQFF.

V and J are TRBV7-2 and TRBJ2-3; D is possibly TRBD2 (7 bases). The CDR3 is made up of 17 amino acids. V lost 5 bases and J 7 bases, leaving 25 bases between the germline ends. Germline V CDR1 and CDR2: SGHTA, FQGNSA. The DNA of the CDR3 is TGTGCCAGCAGCCCGGTCGGAGGGGGGGCCAATGGCTATACGCAGTATTTT. Residues: CASSPVGGGANGYTQYF.

The chain joins TRBV6-1 to TRBJ2-1; perhaps TRBD2 as D (7 bases). Germline CDR1 and CDR2: MNHNS and SASEGT. This CDR3 spans 14 amino acids. Trimming shortened V by 2 bases and J by 9 bases, and 14 bases separated the two germline ends. The chain's CDR3 is CASSERRGGLEQFF. In DNA, the CDR3 is TGTGCCAGCAGTGAAAGGAGGGGGGGCCTTGAGCAGTTCTTC.

The gene calls are TRBV5-6 and TRBJ1-1; D is possibly TRBD1 (5 bases). The germline V gene encodes CDR1 SGHDT and CDR2 YYEEEE. The CDR3 extends over 15 amino acids. V gave up 3 bases and J gave up 0 bases, with 12 bases separating them. In nucleotides, the CDR3 is TGTGCCAGCAGCTGGGGACTGAGAATGAACACTGAAGCTTTCTTT. It is translated as CASSWGLRMNTEAFF.

This clone came up a few times. V is TRBV28 and J is TRBJ1-5; D remains unclear. The germline V and J ends were trimmed by 6 bases and 2 bases, with 14 bases remaining between them. There are 15 residues in the CDR3. The germline V gene encodes CDR1 MDHEN and CDR2 SYDVKM. CDR3 sequence reads: CASSPPRLGNQPQHF. For the CDR3, the DNA is TGTGCCAGCAGCCCGCCGCGCCTGGGCAATCAGCCCCAGCATTTT. Full variable domain (remainder filled in from reference TRBV28 and TRBJ1-5): DVKVTQSSRYLVKRTGEKVFLECVQDMDHENMFWYRQDPGLGLRLIYFSYDVKMKEKGDIPEGYSVSREKKERFSLILESASTNQTSMYLCASSPPRLGNQPQHFGDGTRLSIL.

This clone turned up a few times. The CDR3 sequence is CASSLAVVYNSPLHF. CDR3 bases: TGTGCCAGCAGCTTAGCGGTAGTTTATAATTCACCCCTCCACTTT. This chain uses TRBV7-2 with TRBJ1-6; no clear D. Trimming cost V 0 bases and J 4 bases, with 7 bases left between them. This CDR3 region has 15 residues. CDR1 is SGHTA, CDR2 FQGNSA, per germline.

The chain recombines TRBV6-1 with TRBJ2-6; D might be TRBD1 (5 bases). Trimming left V 2 bases short and J 0 bases short, with 11 bases between. Germline CDR1 reads MNHNS; CDR2 reads SASEGT. CDR3 length equals 17 residues. CDR3 sequence reads: CASSEYLQVSGANVLTF. Written as DNA, the CDR3 is TGTGCCAGCAGTGAATATTTACAGGTCTCTGGGGCCAACGTCCTGACTTTC.

The genes are TRBV28 and TRBJ2-7; a weak D match, TRBD2 (6 bases). The CDR3 sequence is 13 residues long. V was trimmed by 1 base and J by 6 bases, leaving 10 bases between them. The V gene's germline CDR1 is MDHEN and CDR2 SYDVKM. The CDR3 spells CASSLFGGFEQYF. DNA for the CDR3: TGTGCCAGCAGTTTATTCGGGGGTTTCGAGCAGTACTTC.

Details on this clone: An end of the junction differs from the germline gene, which may be a read error. The gene calls are TRBV10-1 and TRBJ2-7; D perhaps matches TRBD2 (6 bases). The CDR3 covers 10 residues. CDR1 is WNHNN and CDR2 is SYGVQD in the germline V gene (reference sequence). CDR3 nucleotides: TGCGCCAGCAGTGAGGGTAGGGAGGACTTC. Protein: CASSEGREDF.

The V call is TRBV5-8, the J call TRBJ1-2; D remains unclear. Germline CDR1 and CDR2: SGHTS and YDEGEE. This CDR3 is built from 12 residues. Trimming cost V 2 bases and J 5 bases, with 7 bases left between them. CDR3 sequence reads: CASSLEFYGYTF. In nucleotides, the CDR3 is TGTGCCAGCAGCTTAGAGTTTTATGGCTACACCTTC.

This clone showed up just once. The chain recombines TRBV7-8 with TRBJ2-7; TRBD1 aligns across 7 bases. The CDR3 contains 14 residues. V shed 5 bases, J shed 3 bases, and the junction held 7 bases outside the gene matches. In germline, CDR1 is SGHVS, CDR2 FQNEAQ. The DNA for the CDR3 is TGTGCCAGCAGCGTAAGACAGGGTCTCTACGAGCAGTACTTC. Translating gives CASSVRQGLYEQYF.

The rearrangement links TRBV6-5 to TRBJ2-7, with 7 bases fitting TRBD1. This CDR3 spans 16 amino acids. V shed 0 bases and J 6 bases; nucleotides not matched to a gene: 11. Germline CDR1 and CDR2: MNHEY and SVGAGI. CDR3 sequence (DNA): TGTGCCAGCAGTTACTCGATACAGGGGAGAGGGGGCGAGCAGTACTTC. This gives the protein CASSYSIQGRGGEQYF.

The genes are TRBV30 and TRBJ1-3, with D possibly being TRBD1 (6 bases). V was pared by 3 bases and J by 8 bases, with 17 bases between. The CDR3 is 14 residues long. The V gene's germline CDR1 is GTSNPN and CDR2 SVGIG (reference sequence). CDR3 loop: CAWRGGGGRDTIYF. DNA for the CDR3: TGTGCCTGGAGGGGGGGAGGGGGTCGGGACACCATATATTTT.

This clone was detected a few times. The J gene is TRBJ2-3, the V gene TRBV9; TRBD1 agrees at 10 bases. The CDR3 runs 13 residues. The J segment lost 1 base and the V segment lost 7 bases, leaving 0 bases of the junction unmatched. Germline-derived CDR1 and CDR2 are SGDLS and YYNGEE. CDR3 region: CASGTGGTDTQYF. The CDR3, as DNA: TGTGCCAGCGGGACAGGGGGCACAGATACGCAGTATTTT.

The chain has TRBV6-5 and TRBJ1-6; D gene uncertain. The ends were cut back, 0 bases at V and 5 bases at J, with 8 bases in the middle. Germline loops: CDR1 MNHEY, CDR2 SVGAGI. The CDR3 covers 15 residues. The CDR3 nucleotides read TGTGCCAGCAGTTACTCCGGAAGCGATAATTCACCCCTCCACTTT. It yields the protein CASSYSGSDNSPLHF.

This chain joins TRBV6-1 and TRBJ2-5; D is possibly TRBD2 (5 bases). Germline V gene data show CDR1 as MNHNS and CDR2 as SASEGT. CDR3 size: 16 residues. V was pared by 3 bases and J by 1 base, with 15 bases between. The CDR3 sequence: CASSEGIGGFQETQYF. Written as DNA, the CDR3 is TGTGCCAGCAGTGAGGGGATCGGCGGGTTCCAAGAGACCCAGTACTTC.

The J gene is TRBJ2-5, the V gene TRBV2; 8 positions agree with TRBD1. The junction had 10 bases not matched to a gene; V was cut back by 6 bases and J by 4 bases. The germline V gene has CDR1 SNHLY and CDR2 FYNNEI. This CDR3 has 15 amino acids. CDR3 in DNA: TGTGCCAGCAGCGACACCTCAGGGGGCCGAGAGACCCAGTACTTC. It translates to CASSDTSGGRETQYF.

This rearrangement joins TRBV7-9 to TRBJ2-7, with TRBD2 matching 8 bases. CDR3 length: 18 residues. V was clipped by 3 bases and J by 2 bases; unmatched bases: 15. Looked up from germline, CDR1 is SEHNR and CDR2 is FQNEAQ (reference sequence). The CDR3 loop reads CASSFSREGRTLAYEQYF. The CDR3 coding sequence is TGTGCCAGCAGCTTTTCCCGGGAGGGCCGGACCTTAGCCTACGAGCAGTACTTC.

V gene TRBV6-6 combines with J gene TRBJ2-3; D remains ambiguous. V lost 0 bases and J lost 6, with 10 bases in between. This CDR3 spans 14 amino acids. Germline CDR1 and CDR2: MNHNY and SVGAGI (reference sequence). The CDR3 protein is CASSYSSSRDTQYF. The CDR3 nucleotides are TGTGCCAGCAGTTACTCTTCCAGCAGGGATACGCAGTATTTT.

The chain carries TRBV29-1 and TRBJ2-1, with 11 bases lining up with TRBD2. The ends lost 1 base at V and 6 bases at J; junction bases unmatched: 8. The CDR3 covers 16 residues. CDR1 is SQVTM and CDR2 is ANQGSEA in the germline V gene. In DNA form, the CDR3 reads TGCAGCGTTGAAGCTTCAACTAGCGGGAGCTTCAATGAGCAGTTCTTC. Translated, it gives CSVEASTSGSFNEQFF.

The chain links TRBV21-1 to TRBJ2-1; the table gives TRBD2 as D, unverified against the DNA. TRBV21-1 is tagged as a pseudogene. The CDR3 spans 15 residues. CDR3 DNA sequence: TGTGCCAGCAAAGACGACTCCAGCTCCTACAATGAGCAGTTCTTC. This encodes CASKDDSSSYNEQFF.